A selection of T cell receptor beta chains follows, all from one sample in a study of long-term antiretroviral therapy in people with HIV. TCRdb keeps only in-frame clones here, not all; method: immunoSEQ multiplex PCR. The table has around 28,000 clones, about 89% seen once; the top ten hold roughly 4%. The sample here was unsorted PBMCs, taken 3.1 years after starting antiretroviral therapy. The receptors stem from a man in his late teens or twenties with HIV. The CDR3 runs from the conserved cysteine through the conserved F or W. A D gene is named only where the DNA matches it firmly. Clone sizes are given selectively: once, few, many, or a class where the clone is expanded.

clone_size,cdr3_length,d_call,j_call,v_call,cdr3_aa,cdr3_nt
.,16,TRBD1,TRBJ1-1,TRBV30,CASTGAWGKRNTEAFF,TGTGCCTCGACAGGGGCCTGGGGGAAGAGGAACACTGAAGCTTTCTTT
.,16,.,TRBJ2-3,TRBV7-9,CASSFFQGDSTDTQYF,TGTGCCAGCAGCTTCTTTCAGGGAGATAGCACAGATACGCAGTATTTT
.,14,.,TRBJ2-7,TRBV5-1,CASSSSGGPHEQYF,TGCGCCAGCAGCTCATCCGGGGGTCCTCACGAGCAGTACTTC
.,15,TRBD2,TRBJ2-7,TRBV2,CASSGSGAGDGEQYF,TGTGCCAGCAGTGGGAGCGGAGCGGGGGATGGCGAGCAGTACTTC
.,14,.,TRBJ1-1,TRBV6-5,CASSLGALNTEAFF,TGTGCCAGCAGTCTAGGGGCCCTGAACACTGAAGCTTTCTTT
.,16,TRBD1,TRBJ2-6,TRBV7-9,CASSSQGALGANVLTF,TGTGCCAGCAGCTCCCAGGGGGCGCTTGGGGCCAACGTCCTGACTTTC
.,15,.,TRBJ1-4,TRBV7-8,CASSLPLKEGEKLFF,TGTGCCAGCAGCTTACCCCTCAAGGAGGGCGAAAAACTGTTTTTT
.,16,TRBD1,TRBJ2-5,TRBV5-4,CASSPPGTGQSETQYF,TGTGCCAGCAGCCCACCCGGGACAGGGCAATCGGAGACCCAGTACTTC
.,14,TRBD2,TRBJ2-7,TRBV11-1,CASSLTRLAPEQYF,TGTGCCAGCAGCTTAACCCGACTAGCCCCCGAGCAGTACTTC
.,15,TRBD1,TRBJ1-4,TRBV27,CASSLSGTGSGKLFF,TGTGCCAGCAGTTTATCCGGGACAGGGAGTGGAAAACTGTTTTTT
.,14,.,TRBJ1-1,TRBV13,CASSQWGAGTEAFF,TGTGCCAGCAGCCAATGGGGGGCGGGCACTGAAGCTTTCTTT
.,15,.,TRBJ1-4,TRBV21-1,CASSRGTSTNEKLFF,TGTGCCAGCAGCAGGGGGACAAGCACGAATGAAAAACTGTTTTTT
.,15,TRBD1,TRBJ2-6,TRBV19,CASSTTGSGANVLTF,TGTGCCAGTAGCACGACAGGGTCTGGGGCCAACGTCCTGACTTTC
.,11,.,TRBJ1-2,TRBV4-2,CASSQGVSYTF,TGTGCCAGCAGCCAAGGGGTAAGCTACACCTTC
once,14,TRBD2,TRBJ2-5,TRBV30,CAWSEGLGEETQYF,TGTGCCTGGAGTGAAGGACTAGGGGAGGAGACCCAGTACTTC
.,13,TRBD2,TRBJ2-7,TRBV7-9,CASSSGGRLEQYF,TGTGCCAGCAGCTCGGGAGGTCGTCTTGAGCAGTACTTC
.,18,TRBD1,TRBJ2-7,TRBV2,CASSETGTTGGYPYEQYF,TGTGCCAGCAGTGAAACCGGGACGACAGGGGGGTACCCATACGAGCAGTACTTC
once,16,.,TRBJ2-7,TRBV21-1,CASSKGGASGRSEQYF,TGTGCCAGCAGCAAAGGGGGGGCAAGCGGGAGATCCGAGCAGTACTTC
.,14,.,TRBJ1-2,TRBV4-3,CASSQGTGLGGYTF,TGCGCCAGCAGCCAAGGAACGGGTCTTGGAGGCTACACCTTC
.,14,TRBD2,TRBJ2-4,TRBV4-3,CASSQGGAGDIQYF,TGCGCCAGCAGCCAAGGCGGGGCGGGGGACATTCAGTACTTC
.,14,.,TRBJ2-6,TRBV6-5,CASSYSSGANVLTF,TGTGCCAGCAGTTACTCGTCCGGGGCCAACGTCCTGACTTTC
.,12,.,TRBJ1-4,TRBV7-9,CASSLEAGDQIF,TGTGCCAGCAGCTTAGAAGCCGGGGACCAAATTTTT
once,12,.,TRBJ1-2,TRBV5-1,CASSLGGYGYTF,TGCGCCAGCAGCTTGGGGGGGTATGGCTACACCTTC
.,13,.,TRBJ2-2,TRBV4-2,CASSHDPAGELFF,TGTGCCAGCAGCCATGACCCGGCCGGGGAGCTGTTTTTT
.,13,.,TRBJ2-6,TRBV6-5,CASTSSGANVLTF,TGTGCCAGCACTTCGTCCGGGGCCAACGTCCTGACTTTC
.,16,.,TRBJ2-2,TRBV5-6,CASSLIPDGHTGELFF,TGTGCCAGCAGCTTGATTCCGGACGGACACACCGGGGAGCTGTTTTTT
once,17,TRBD2,TRBJ2-2,TRBV28,CASSFWSSGTNTGELFF,TGTGCCAGCAGTTTTTGGTCTAGCGGGACGAACACCGGGGAGCTGTTTTTT
.,14,TRBD1,TRBJ2-7,TRBV7-2,CASSLGDRNYEQYF,TGTGCCAGCAGCTTGGGGGACAGGAACTACGAGCAGTACTTC
medium-sized,13,TRBD1,TRBJ2-7,TRBV5-4,CASSLQGIYEQYF,TGTGCCAGCAGCTTACAGGGGATTTACGAGCAGTACTTC
.,14,.,TRBJ1-2,TRBV18,CASSPQGSREGYTF,TGTGCCAGCTCACCACAGGGGTCTAGAGAAGGCTACACCTTC
.,16,TRBD2,TRBJ2-7,TRBV5-1,CASSFRTSGGPYEQYF,TGCGCCAGCAGCTTCCGGACTAGCGGGGGCCCCTACGAGCAGTACTTC
.,12,.,TRBJ1-1,TRBV5-8,CALGQGRIEAFF,TGTGCCCTAGGGCAGGGGAGAATTGAAGCTTTCTTT
.,14,.,TRBJ2-5,TRBV7-8,CASSSPRREETQYF,TGTGCCAGCAGCTCGCCCCGCAGGGAAGAGACCCAGTACTTC
.,13,.,TRBJ1-1,TRBV9,CASSVGAGTEAFF,TGTGCCAGCAGCGTAGGAGCGGGCACTGAAGCTTTCTTT
.,14,.,TRBJ2-7,TRBV5-1,CASSLPRDGYEQYF,TGCGCCAGCAGCTTACCCCGGGACGGCTACGAGCAGTACTTC
.,14,.,TRBJ2-7,TRBV4-1,CASSQVREYYEQYF,TGCGCCAGCAGCCAAGTAAGGGAGTACTACGAGCAGTACTTC
.,13,.,TRBJ1-5,TRBV19,CATRRGGDQPQHF,TGTGCCACCCGTCGTGGGGGGGATCAGCCCCAGCATTTT
.,14,.,TRBJ1-5,TRBV15,CATSIGELRMPQHF,TGTGCCACCAGCATAGGGGAATTGCGGATGCCCCAGCATTTT
.,15,.,TRBJ1-4,TRBV4-1,CASSQAGEGAEKLFF,TGCGCCAGCAGCCAAGCCGGGGAGGGAGCTGAAAAACTGTTTTTT
.,15,TRBD1,TRBJ2-1,TRBV5-5,CASSLTGSSYNEQFF,TGTGCCAGCAGCCTGACAGGGAGCTCCTACAATGAGCAGTTCTTC
.,14,TRBD2,TRBJ2-7,TRBV6-1,CASSLSGGGYEQYF,TGTGCCAGCAGCTTAAGCGGGGGGGGTTACGAGCAGTACTTC
.,13,TRBD2,TRBJ2-7,TRBV13,CASSPGGGPEQYF,TGTGCCAGCAGCCCGGGGGGAGGGCCCGAGCAGTACTTC
.,15,.,TRBJ1-2,TRBV4-3,CASSQDLGGLYGYTF,TGCGCCAGCAGCCAAGATCTTGGTGGCCTCTATGGCTACACCTTC
.,13,.,TRBJ2-7,TRBV5-1,CASRGPGAYEQYF,TGCGCCAGCAGAGGGCCGGGGGCTTACGAGCAGTACTTC
.,15,TRBD2,TRBJ2-3,TRBV5-1,CASSFSGRSTDTQYF,TGCGCCAGCAGCTTTAGCGGGAGAAGCACAGATACGCAGTATTTT
once,14,.,TRBJ2-1,TRBV11-1,CASSYRGNYNEQFF,TGTGCCAGCAGCTACCGGGGTAACTACAATGAGCAGTTCTTC
.,15,.,TRBJ2-7,TRBV6-5,CASSYLFLGSYEQYF,TGTGCCAGCAGTTATCTGTTCCTGGGCTCCTACGAGCAGTACTTC
.,13,.,TRBJ2-7,TRBV5-6,CASSSTVDDEQYF,TGTGCCAGCAGCTCGACAGTGGACGACGAGCAGTACTTC
.,14,.,TRBJ1-1,TRBV9,CASSRTGGNTEAFF,TGTGCCAGCAGCCGAACCGGGGGGAACACTGAAGCTTTCTTT
.,15,.,TRBJ1-1,TRBV9,CASSVAGVRDTEAFF,TGTGCCAGCAGCGTAGCTGGGGTAAGGGACACTGAAGCTTTCTTT
.,13,.,TRBJ1-1,TRBV6-5,CASSSQQGYEAFF,TGTGCCAGCAGTTCACAACAGGGATATGAAGCTTTCTTT
.,14,.,TRBJ1-1,TRBV5-4,CASLPWGAYTEAFF,TGTGCCAGCCTCCCTTGGGGGGCCTACACTGAAGCTTTCTTT
.,16,.,TRBJ1-1,TRBV4-2,CASSQEAGTESREAFF,TGTGCCAGCAGCCAAGAGGCAGGAACGGAGTCTCGTGAAGCTTTCTTT
.,15,TRBD1,TRBJ1-1,TRBV18,CASSPRTGVDTEAFF,TGTGCCAGCTCACCAAGGACAGGGGTGGACACTGAAGCTTTCTTT
.,13,.,TRBJ2-7,TRBV7-8,CASSLAEGYEQYF,TGTGCCAGCAGCTTAGCGGAGGGCTACGAGCAGTACTTC
.,12,.,TRBJ2-7,TRBV27,CASSRYDSLTYF,TGTGCCAGCAGTAGATATGACTCTCTCACTTACTTC
.,15,.,TRBJ2-1,TRBV23-1,CASSREGGRDNEQFF,TGCGCCAGCAGTCGTGAGGGGGGGCGTGACAATGAGCAGTTCTTC
.,14,.,TRBJ2-7,TRBV18,CASSLKKGSSEQYF,TGTGCCAGCTCATTAAAAAAAGGTTCATCCGAGCAGTACTTC
once,13,.,TRBJ2-5,TRBV29-1,CSVDSARKETQYF,TGCAGCGTTGATAGTGCCAGAAAAGAGACCCAGTACTTC